The T cell receptor beta chain under discussion was sequenced for a study of identical twins. This clonotype was seen more than once but under ten times. Each CDR3 protein gets one entry after TCRdb re-called the 5' RACE reads with MiXCR. This table holds roughly 1.6 million distinct CDR3 sequences, around a third found once. This CDR3 contains 16 residues. V was pared by 0 bases and J by 1 base, with 12 bases between. CDR1 MDHEN and CDR2 SYDVKM come from the germline V gene. Material: cord blood. The rearrangement links TRBV28 to TRBJ1-1; tentative D call: TRBD1 (5 bases). This TCR was sampled from a newborn girl in good health. The CDR3 DNA sequence: TGTGCCAGCAGTTTATGGTGGGGCGTTGGGAACACTGAAGCTTTCTTT. Its translation: CASSLWWGVGNTEAFF.